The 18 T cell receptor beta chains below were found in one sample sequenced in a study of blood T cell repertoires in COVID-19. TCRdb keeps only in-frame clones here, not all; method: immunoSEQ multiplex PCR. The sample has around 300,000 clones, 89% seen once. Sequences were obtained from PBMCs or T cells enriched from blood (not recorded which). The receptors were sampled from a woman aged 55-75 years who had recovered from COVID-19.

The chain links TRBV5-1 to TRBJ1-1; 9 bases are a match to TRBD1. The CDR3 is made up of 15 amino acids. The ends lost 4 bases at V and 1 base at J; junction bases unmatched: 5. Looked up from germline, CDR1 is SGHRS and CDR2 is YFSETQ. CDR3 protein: CASSPWGQGNTEAFF. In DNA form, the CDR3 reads TGCGCCAGCAGCCCCTGGGGACAGGGGAACACTGAAGCTTTCTTT.

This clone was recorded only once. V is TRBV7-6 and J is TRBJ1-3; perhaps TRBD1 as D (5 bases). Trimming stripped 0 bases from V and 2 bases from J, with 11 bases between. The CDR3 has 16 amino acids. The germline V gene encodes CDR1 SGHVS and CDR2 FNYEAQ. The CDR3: CASSLALVGAGNTIYF. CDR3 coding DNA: TGTGCCAGCAGCTTAGCGCTAGTAGGGGCTGGAAACACCATATATTTT.

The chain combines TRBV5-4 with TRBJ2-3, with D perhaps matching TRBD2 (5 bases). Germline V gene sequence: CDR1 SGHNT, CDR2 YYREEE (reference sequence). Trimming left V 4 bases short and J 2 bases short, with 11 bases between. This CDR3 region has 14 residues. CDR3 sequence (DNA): TGTGCCAGCAGCCCGGAGGAGTCCACAGATACGCAGTATTTT. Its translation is CASSPEESTDTQYF.

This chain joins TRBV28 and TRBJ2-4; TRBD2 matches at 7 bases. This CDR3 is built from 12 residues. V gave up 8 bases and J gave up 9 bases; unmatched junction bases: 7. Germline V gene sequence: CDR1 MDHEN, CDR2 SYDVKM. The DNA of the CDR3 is TGTGCCAGCGGCGGGGGAGGAAGCATTCAGTACTTC. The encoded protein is CASGGGGSIQYF.

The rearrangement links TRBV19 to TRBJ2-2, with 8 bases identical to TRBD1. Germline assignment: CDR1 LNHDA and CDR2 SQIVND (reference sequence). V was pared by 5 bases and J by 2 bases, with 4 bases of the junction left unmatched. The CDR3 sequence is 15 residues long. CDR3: CASSHGQGNTGELFF. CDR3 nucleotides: TGTGCCAGTAGTCACGGACAGGGAAACACCGGGGAGCTGTTTTTT.

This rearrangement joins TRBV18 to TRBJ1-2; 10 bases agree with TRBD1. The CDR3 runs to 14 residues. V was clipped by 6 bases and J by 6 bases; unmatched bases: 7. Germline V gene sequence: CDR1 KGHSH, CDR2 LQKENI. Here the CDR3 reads CASSPGQGVDGYTF. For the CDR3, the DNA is TGTGCCAGCTCCCCCGGACAGGGGGTTGATGGCTACACCTTC.

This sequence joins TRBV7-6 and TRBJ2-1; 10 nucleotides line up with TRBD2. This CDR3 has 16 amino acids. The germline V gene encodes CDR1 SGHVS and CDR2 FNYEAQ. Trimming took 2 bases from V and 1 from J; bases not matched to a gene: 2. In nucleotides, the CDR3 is TGTGCCAGCAGCTTATGGACTAGCGGATCCTACAATGAGCAGTTCTTC. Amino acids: CASSLWTSGSYNEQFF.

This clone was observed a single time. The CDR3 reads CASSKETAGYEQYF. CDR3 DNA sequence: TGTGCCAGCAGTAAGGAGACAGCTGGCTACGAGCAGTACTTC. This chain uses TRBV6-5 with TRBJ2-7, with D tentatively TRBD1 (5 bases). Germline V gene lookup returns CDR1 MNHEY and CDR2 SVGAGI. Trimming removed 5 bases at V and 3 bases at J, with 14 bases between. CDR3 length: 14 residues.

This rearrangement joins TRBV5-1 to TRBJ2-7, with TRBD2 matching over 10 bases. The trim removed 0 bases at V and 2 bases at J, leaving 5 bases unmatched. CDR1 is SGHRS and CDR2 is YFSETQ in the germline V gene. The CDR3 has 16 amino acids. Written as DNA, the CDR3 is TGCGCCAGCAGCTTGGCCCTAGCGGGAGATACCTACGAGCAGTACTTC. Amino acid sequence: CASSLALAGDTYEQYF.

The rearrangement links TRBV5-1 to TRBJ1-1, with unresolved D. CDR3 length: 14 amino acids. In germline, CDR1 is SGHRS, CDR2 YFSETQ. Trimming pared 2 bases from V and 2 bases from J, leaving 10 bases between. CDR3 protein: CASSFQVLNTEAFF. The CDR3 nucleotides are TGCGCCAGCAGCTTCCAGGTCCTTAACACTGAAGCTTTCTTT.

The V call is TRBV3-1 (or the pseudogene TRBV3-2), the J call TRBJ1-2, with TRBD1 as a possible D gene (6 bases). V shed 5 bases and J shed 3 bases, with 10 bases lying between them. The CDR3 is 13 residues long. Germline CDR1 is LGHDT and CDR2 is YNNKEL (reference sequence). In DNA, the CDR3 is TGTGCCAGCAGCAGACAGGTCGACTATGGCTACACCTTC. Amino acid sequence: CASSRQVDYGYTF.

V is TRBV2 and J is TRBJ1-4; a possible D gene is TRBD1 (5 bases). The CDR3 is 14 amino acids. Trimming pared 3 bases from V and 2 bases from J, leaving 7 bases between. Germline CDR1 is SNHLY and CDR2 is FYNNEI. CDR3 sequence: CASSDGATNEKLFF. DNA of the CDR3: TGTGCCAGCAGTGATGGGGCCACTAATGAAAAACTGTTTTTT.

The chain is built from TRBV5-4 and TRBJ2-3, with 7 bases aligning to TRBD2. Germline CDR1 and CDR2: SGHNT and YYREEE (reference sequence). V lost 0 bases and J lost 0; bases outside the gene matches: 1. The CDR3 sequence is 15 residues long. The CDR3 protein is CASSLEAGSTDTQYF. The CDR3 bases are TGTGCCAGCAGCTTGGAAGCGGGGAGCACAGATACGCAGTATTTT. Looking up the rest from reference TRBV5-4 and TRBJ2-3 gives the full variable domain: ETGVTQSPTHLIKTRGQQVTLRCSSQSGHNTVSWYQQALGQGPQFIFQYYREEENGRGNFPPRFSGLQFPNYSSELNVNALELDDSALYLCASSLEAGSTDTQYFGPGTRLTVL.

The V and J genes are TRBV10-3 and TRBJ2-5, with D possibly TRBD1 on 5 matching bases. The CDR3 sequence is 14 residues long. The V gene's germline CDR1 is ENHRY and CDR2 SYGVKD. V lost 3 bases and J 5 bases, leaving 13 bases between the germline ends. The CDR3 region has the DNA TGTGCCATCAGTGAAAGGGGCTCGCGTGAGACCCAGTACTTC. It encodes CAISERGSRETQYF.

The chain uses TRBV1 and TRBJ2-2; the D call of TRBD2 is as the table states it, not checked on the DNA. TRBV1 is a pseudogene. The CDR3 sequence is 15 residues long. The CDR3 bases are TGCACCAGTTCCCCCCGCAAAGGCGGCACCGGGGAGCTGTTTTTT. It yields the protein CTSSPRKGGTGELFF.

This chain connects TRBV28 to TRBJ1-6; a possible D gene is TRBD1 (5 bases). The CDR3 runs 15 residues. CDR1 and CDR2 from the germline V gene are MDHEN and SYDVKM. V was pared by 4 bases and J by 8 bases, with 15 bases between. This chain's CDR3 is CASSYPSGGDSPLHF. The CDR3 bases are TGTGCCAGCAGTTATCCTTCGGGAGGGGATTCACCCCTCCACTTT.

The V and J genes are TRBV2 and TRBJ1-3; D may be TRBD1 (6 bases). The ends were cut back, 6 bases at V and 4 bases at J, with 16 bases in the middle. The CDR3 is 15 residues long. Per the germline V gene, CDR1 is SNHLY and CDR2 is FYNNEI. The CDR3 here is CASRRDILIGNTIYF. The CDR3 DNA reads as TGTGCCAGCAGAAGGGACATTCTCATCGGAAACACCATATATTTT.

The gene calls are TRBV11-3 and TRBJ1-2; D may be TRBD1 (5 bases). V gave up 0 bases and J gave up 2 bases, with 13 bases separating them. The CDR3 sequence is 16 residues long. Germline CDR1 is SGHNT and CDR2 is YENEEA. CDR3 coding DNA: TGTGCCAGCAGCTTAGAGGGCAGGGAAGGGAACTATGGCTACACCTTC. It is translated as CASSLEGREGNYGYTF. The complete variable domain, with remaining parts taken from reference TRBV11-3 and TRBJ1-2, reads EAGVVQSPRYKIIEKKQPVAFWCNPISGHNTLYWYLQNLGQGPELLIRYENEEAVDDSQLPKDRFSAERLKGVDSTLKIQPAELGDSAVYLCASSLEGREGNYGYTFGSGTRLTVV.